A selection of T cell receptor beta chains follows, all from one sample in a study of cytomegalovirus exposure and HLA in healthy donors. The method was immunoSEQ multiplex PCR; TCRdb's version includes in-frame clones alone and lacks a portion of them. The table includes about 170,000 clones, 75% to 90% detected once. The source material was PBMCs. Every receptor here comes from a male donor in good health and CMV-seronegative. Each CDR3 is given with its conserved first and last residue. The order of the fields is V gene, D gene, clone size, J gene, CDR3 protein, CDR3 DNA. The D gene is left open where the match is weak. A row's size may be missing; if present it is once, few, many or a size class.

v_gene: TRBV25-1
d_gene: NA
abundance: NA
j_gene: TRBJ1-1
CDR3aa: CASSELGQGKWSEAFF
CDR3nt: TGTGCCAGCAGTGAATTGGGTCAGGGGAAGTGGTCTGAAGCTTTCTTT

v_gene: TRBV7-2
d_gene: NA
abundance: NA
j_gene: TRBJ1-6
CDR3aa: CASSLGVSSYNSPLHF
CDR3nt: TGTGCCAGCAGCTTAGGTGTGAGCTCCTATAATTCACCCCTCCACTTT

v_gene: TRBV19
d_gene: TRBD1
abundance: NA
j_gene: TRBJ1-1
CDR3aa: CASSIFGQVNTEAFF
CDR3nt: TGTGCCAGTAGTATTTTCGGACAGGTCAACACTGAAGCTTTCTTT

v_gene: TRBV27
d_gene: NA
abundance: once
j_gene: TRBJ2-6
CDR3aa: CASSVMTPGAGANVLTF
CDR3nt: TGTGCCAGCAGTGTGATGACCCCCGGGGCTGGGGCCAACGTCCTGACTTTC

v_gene: TRBV6-1
d_gene: TRBD1
abundance: NA
j_gene: TRBJ2-7
CDR3aa: CASRRQGYEQYF
CDR3nt: TGTGCCAGCAGAAGACAGGGCTACGAGCAGTACTTC

v_gene: TRBV25-1
d_gene: TRBD1
abundance: NA
j_gene: TRBJ1-1
CDR3aa: CASSDNLGTAVAFF
CDR3nt: TGTGCCAGCAGTGACAACCTTGGGACAGCGGTAGCTTTCTTT

v_gene: TRBV30
d_gene: NA
abundance: NA
j_gene: TRBJ1-5
CDR3aa: CAWSSRHNQPQHF
CDR3nt: TGTGCCTGGAGTTCCAGACACAATCAGCCCCAGCATTTT

v_gene: TRBV4-1
d_gene: TRBD1
abundance: NA
j_gene: TRBJ1-4
CDR3aa: CASSHRTGNEKLFF
CDR3nt: TGCGCCAGTAGCCACCGGACAGGGAACGAAAAACTGTTTTTT

v_gene: TRBV5-1
d_gene: NA
abundance: NA
j_gene: TRBJ2-1
CDR3aa: CASSLGGFGGAYNEQFF
CDR3nt: TGCGCCAGCAGCTTGGGGGGGTTTGGCGGGGCTTACAATGAGCAGTTCTTC

v_gene: TRBV5-1
d_gene: TRBD2
abundance: few
j_gene: TRBJ2-1
CDR3aa: CASSPGGTYNEQFF
CDR3nt: TGCGCCAGCAGCCCGGGGGGAACCTACAATGAGCAGTTCTTC

v_gene: TRBV10-3
d_gene: NA
abundance: few
j_gene: TRBJ2-7
CDR3aa: CAISERSQSNYEQYF
CDR3nt: TGTGCCATCAGTGAGCGATCCCAGTCAAACTACGAGCAGTACTTC

v_gene: TRBV28
d_gene: NA
abundance: NA
j_gene: TRBJ1-1
CDR3aa: CASFPAGNTEAFF
CDR3nt: TGTGCCAGCTTCCCAGCGGGGAACACTGAAGCTTTCTTT

v_gene: TRBV5-1
d_gene: NA
abundance: NA
j_gene: TRBJ1-4
CDR3aa: CASSLRGARTNEKLFF
CDR3nt: TGCGCCAGCAGCTTGCGGGGGGCGCGGACTAATGAAAAACTGTTTTTT

v_gene: TRBV5-1
d_gene: TRBD1
abundance: NA
j_gene: TRBJ1-1
CDR3aa: CASSPRGLNTEAFF
CDR3nt: TGCGCCAGCAGCCCCAGGGGGCTGAACACTGAAGCTTTCTTT

v_gene: TRBV5-1
d_gene: NA
abundance: NA
j_gene: TRBJ2-3
CDR3aa: CASSLVRHIDTQYF
CDR3nt: TGCGCCAGCAGCTTAGTCCGACACATAGATACGCAGTATTTT

v_gene: TRBV5-1
d_gene: NA
abundance: NA
j_gene: TRBJ2-1
CDR3aa: CASSSGRGEQFF
CDR3nt: TGCGCCAGCAGCTCCGGACGGGGTGAGCAGTTCTTC

v_gene: TRBV30
d_gene: NA
abundance: NA
j_gene: TRBJ2-3
CDR3aa: CAWGGSTDTQYF
CDR3nt: TGTGCCTGGGGAGGGAGCACAGATACGCAGTATTTT

v_gene: TRBV6-1
d_gene: NA
abundance: NA
j_gene: TRBJ2-7
CDR3aa: CASSPLEGVGYEQYF
CDR3nt: TGTGCCAGCAGTCCTCTAGAGGGGGTGGGGTACGAGCAGTACTTC

v_gene: TRBV5-1
d_gene: TRBD1
abundance: NA
j_gene: TRBJ1-6
CDR3aa: CASSLGSRGNSPLHF
CDR3nt: TGCGCCAGCAGCTTGGGGAGCAGGGGGAATTCACCCCTCCACTTT

v_gene: TRBV19
d_gene: NA
abundance: NA
j_gene: TRBJ1-5
CDR3aa: CASSIQGGQPQHF
CDR3nt: TGTGCCAGTAGTATCCAGGGAGGTCAGCCCCAGCATTTT

v_gene: TRBV6-5
d_gene: TRBD2
abundance: NA
j_gene: TRBJ2-5
CDR3aa: CASSDGSGIQETQYF
CDR3nt: TGTGCCAGCAGCGACGGTAGCGGGATCCAAGAGACCCAGTACTTC

v_gene: TRBV5-4
d_gene: NA
abundance: once
j_gene: TRBJ2-5
CDR3aa: CASSVRTYTGTHQETQYF
CDR3nt: TGTGCCAGCAGCGTCCGGACTTATACCGGGACACACCAAGAGACCCAGTACTTC

v_gene: TRBV2
d_gene: NA
abundance: NA
j_gene: TRBJ1-1
CDR3aa: CARQSGVTEAFF
CDR3nt: TGTGCCAGACAATCAGGGGTGACTGAAGCTTTCTTT

v_gene: TRBV11-2
d_gene: NA
abundance: NA
j_gene: TRBJ1-5
CDR3aa: CASSLDINQPQHF
CDR3nt: TGTGCCAGCAGCTTAGATATCAATCAGCCCCAGCATTTT

v_gene: TRBV5-4
d_gene: NA
abundance: NA
j_gene: TRBJ2-3
CDR3aa: CASSSKTGSDTQYF
CDR3nt: TGTGCCAGCAGCAGTAAAACAGGTTCAGATACGCAGTATTTT

v_gene: TRBV15
d_gene: NA
abundance: NA
j_gene: TRBJ2-4
CDR3aa: CATSSEQGRGNSQYF
CDR3nt: TGTGCCACCAGCAGTGAACAGGGACGGGGTAACAGTCAGTACTTC

v_gene: TRBV7-9
d_gene: NA
abundance: NA
j_gene: TRBJ1-1
CDR3aa: CASSLTSSRDTEAFF
CDR3nt: TGTGCCAGCAGCCTGACTTCAAGCCGGGACACTGAAGCTTTCTTT

v_gene: TRBV7-2
d_gene: TRBD2
abundance: NA
j_gene: TRBJ2-7
CDR3aa: CASSPGGYEQYF
CDR3nt: TGTGCCAGCAGCCCGGGGGGCTACGAGCAGTACTTC

v_gene: TRBV5-1
d_gene: NA
abundance: NA
j_gene: TRBJ1-2
CDR3aa: CASSSDIYGYTF
CDR3nt: TGCGCCAGCAGCTCCGACATCTATGGCTACACCTTC

v_gene: TRBV7-6
d_gene: NA
abundance: NA
j_gene: TRBJ2-7
CDR3aa: CASSWRPGLLYEQYF
CDR3nt: TGTGCCAGCAGCTGGCGTCCAGGGCTCTTATACGAGCAGTACTTC

v_gene: TRBV5-1
d_gene: TRBD1
abundance: NA
j_gene: TRBJ2-2
CDR3aa: CASRDRAGNTGELFF
CDR3nt: TGCGCCAGCAGGGACAGGGCAGGGAACACCGGGGAGCTGTTTTTT